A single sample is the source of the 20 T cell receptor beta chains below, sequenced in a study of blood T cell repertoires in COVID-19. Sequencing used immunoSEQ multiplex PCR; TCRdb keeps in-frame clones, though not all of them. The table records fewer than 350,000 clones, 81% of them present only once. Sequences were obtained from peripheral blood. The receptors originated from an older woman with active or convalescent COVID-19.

The CDR3 region has the DNA TGTGCCAGCAGCTCACTAATAGCGGTGGGGGATGAGCAGTTCTTC. Protein sequence: CASSSLIAVGDEQFF. The genes are TRBV27 and TRBJ2-1; TRBD2 is a possible D gene (6 bases). The V and J ends lost 6 bases and 8 bases respectively, with 20 bases between them. The CDR3 is 15 residues long. CDR1 and CDR2 from the germline V gene are MNHEY and SMNVEV (reference sequence).

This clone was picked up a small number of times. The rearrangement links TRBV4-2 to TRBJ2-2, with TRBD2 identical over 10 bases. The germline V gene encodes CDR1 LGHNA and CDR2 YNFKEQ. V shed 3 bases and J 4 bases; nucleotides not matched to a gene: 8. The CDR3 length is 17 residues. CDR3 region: CASSHDSSGGLTGELFF. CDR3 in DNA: TGTGCCAGCAGCCATGATTCTAGCGGGGGTCTCACCGGGGAGCTGTTTTTT.

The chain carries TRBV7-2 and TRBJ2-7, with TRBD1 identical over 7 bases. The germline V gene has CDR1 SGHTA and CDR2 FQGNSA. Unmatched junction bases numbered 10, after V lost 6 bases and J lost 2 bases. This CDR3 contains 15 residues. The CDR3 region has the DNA TGTGCCAGCAGGGCTACAGGGGCCCAAACCTACGAGCAGTACTTC. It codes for CASRATGAQTYEQYF.

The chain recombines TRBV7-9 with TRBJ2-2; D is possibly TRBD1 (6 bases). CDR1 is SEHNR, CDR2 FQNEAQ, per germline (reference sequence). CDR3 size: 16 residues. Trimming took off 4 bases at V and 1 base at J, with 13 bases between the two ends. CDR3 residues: CASSSDRNKNTGELFF. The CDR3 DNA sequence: TGTGCCAGCAGCTCTGACAGGAACAAGAACACCGGGGAGCTGTTTTTT.

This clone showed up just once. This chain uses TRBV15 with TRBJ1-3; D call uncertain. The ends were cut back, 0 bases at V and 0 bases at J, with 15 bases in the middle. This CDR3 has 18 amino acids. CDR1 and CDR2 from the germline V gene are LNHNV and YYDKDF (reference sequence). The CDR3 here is CATSRDLGPGHSGNTIYF. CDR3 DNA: TGTGCCACCAGCAGAGATCTAGGCCCCGGCCACTCTGGAAACACCATATATTTT. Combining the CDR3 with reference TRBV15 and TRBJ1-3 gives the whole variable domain DAMVIQNPRYQVTQFGKPVTLSCSQTLNHNVMYWYQQKSSQAPKLLFHYYDKDFNNEADTPDNFQSRRPNTSFCFLDIRSPGLGDTAMYLCATSRDLGPGHSGNTIYFGEGSWLTVV.

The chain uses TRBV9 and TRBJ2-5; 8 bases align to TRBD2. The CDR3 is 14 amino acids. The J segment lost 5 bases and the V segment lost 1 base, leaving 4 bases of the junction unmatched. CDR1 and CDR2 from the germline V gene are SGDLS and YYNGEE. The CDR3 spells CASSVTGGAETQYF. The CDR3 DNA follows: TGTGCCAGCAGCGTAACGGGGGGGGCGGAGACCCAGTACTTC. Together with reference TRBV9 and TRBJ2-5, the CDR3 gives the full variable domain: DSGVTQTPKHLITATGQRVTLRCSPRSGDLSVYWYQQSLDQGLQFLIQYYNGEERAKGNILERFSAQQFPDLHSELNLSSLELGDSALYFCASSVTGGAETQYFGPGTRLLVL.

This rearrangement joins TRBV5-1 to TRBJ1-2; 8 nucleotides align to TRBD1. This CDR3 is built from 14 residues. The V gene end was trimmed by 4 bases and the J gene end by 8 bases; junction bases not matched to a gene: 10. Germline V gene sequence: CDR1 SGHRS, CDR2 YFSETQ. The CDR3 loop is CASSNGQGYEGYTF. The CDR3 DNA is TGCGCCAGCAGCAACGGACAGGGATATGAGGGCTACACCTTC.

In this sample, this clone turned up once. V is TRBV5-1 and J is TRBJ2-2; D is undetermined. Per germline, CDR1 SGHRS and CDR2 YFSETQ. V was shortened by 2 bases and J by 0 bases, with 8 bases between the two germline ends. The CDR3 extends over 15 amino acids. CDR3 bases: TGCGCCAGCAGCTTAAGCCAAACGAACACCGGGGAGCTGTTTTTT. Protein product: CASSLSQTNTGELFF.

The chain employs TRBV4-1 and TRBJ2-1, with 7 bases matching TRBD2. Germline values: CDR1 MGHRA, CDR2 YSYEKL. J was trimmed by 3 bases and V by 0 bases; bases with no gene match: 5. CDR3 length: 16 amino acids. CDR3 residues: CASSQDFPSGYNEQFF. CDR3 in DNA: TGCGCCAGCAGCCAAGATTTCCCTAGCGGCTACAATGAGCAGTTCTTC.

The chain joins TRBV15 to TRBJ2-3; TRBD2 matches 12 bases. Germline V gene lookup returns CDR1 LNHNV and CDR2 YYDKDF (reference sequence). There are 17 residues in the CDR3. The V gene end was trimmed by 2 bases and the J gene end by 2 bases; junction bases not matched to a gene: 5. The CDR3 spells CATSRTTSGGYTDTQYF. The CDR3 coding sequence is TGTGCCACCAGCAGAACGACTAGCGGGGGCTACACAGATACGCAGTATTTT.

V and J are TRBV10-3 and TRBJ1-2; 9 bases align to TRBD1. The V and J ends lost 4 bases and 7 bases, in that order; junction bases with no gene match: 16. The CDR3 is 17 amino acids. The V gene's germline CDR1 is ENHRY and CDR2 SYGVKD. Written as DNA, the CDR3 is TGTGCCATCAGTGGCTGGGACAGGGAGACGATAGGGGGTGGCTACACCTTC. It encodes CAISGWDRETIGGGYTF.

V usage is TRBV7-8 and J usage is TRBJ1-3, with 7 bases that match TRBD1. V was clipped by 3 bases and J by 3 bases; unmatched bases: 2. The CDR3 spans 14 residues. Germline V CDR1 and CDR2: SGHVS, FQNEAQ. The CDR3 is CASSFQGVGNTIYF. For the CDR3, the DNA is TGTGCCAGCAGCTTCCAGGGGGTTGGAAACACCATATATTTT.

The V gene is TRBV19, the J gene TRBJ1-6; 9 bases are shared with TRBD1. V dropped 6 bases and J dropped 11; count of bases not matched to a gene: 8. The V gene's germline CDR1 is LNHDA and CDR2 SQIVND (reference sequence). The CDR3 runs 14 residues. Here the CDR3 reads CASSPGQGSAPLHF. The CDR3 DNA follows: TGTGCCAGTAGCCCGGGACAGGGATCGGCACCCCTCCACTTT.

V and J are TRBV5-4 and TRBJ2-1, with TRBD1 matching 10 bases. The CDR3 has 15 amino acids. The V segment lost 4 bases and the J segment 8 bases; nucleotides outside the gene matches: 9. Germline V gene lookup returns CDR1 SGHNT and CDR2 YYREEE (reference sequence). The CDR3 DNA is TGTGCCAGCAGCCCTGCCGGGACAGGGGACGATGAGCAGTTCTTC. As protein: CASSPAGTGDDEQFF.

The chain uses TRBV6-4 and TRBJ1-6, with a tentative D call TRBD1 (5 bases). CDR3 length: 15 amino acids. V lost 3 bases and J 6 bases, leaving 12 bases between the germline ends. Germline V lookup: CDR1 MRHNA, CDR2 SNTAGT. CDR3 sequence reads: CASSELGQGNSPLHF. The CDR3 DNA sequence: TGTGCCAGCAGTGAACTCGGGCAGGGTAATTCACCCCTCCACTTT.

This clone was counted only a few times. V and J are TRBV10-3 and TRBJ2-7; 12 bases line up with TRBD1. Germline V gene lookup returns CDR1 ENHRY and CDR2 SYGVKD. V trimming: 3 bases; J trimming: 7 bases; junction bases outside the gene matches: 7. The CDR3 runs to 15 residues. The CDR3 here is CAISEPGQGAGEQYF. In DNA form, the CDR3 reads TGTGCCATCAGTGAACCGGGACAGGGGGCGGGGGAGCAGTACTTC.

CDR3 sequence (DNA): TGTGCCAGCAGTGACCCCACCGGACAGGGGGGGATAAATGAGCAGTTCTTC. Protein sequence: CASSDPTGQGGINEQFF. V and J are TRBV25-1 and TRBJ2-1; 10 nucleotides align to TRBD1. CDR1 is MGHDK, CDR2 SYGVNS, per germline. This CDR3 has 17 residues. After removal of 3 bases from V and 7 bases from J, the junction contained 12 bases not matched to a gene.

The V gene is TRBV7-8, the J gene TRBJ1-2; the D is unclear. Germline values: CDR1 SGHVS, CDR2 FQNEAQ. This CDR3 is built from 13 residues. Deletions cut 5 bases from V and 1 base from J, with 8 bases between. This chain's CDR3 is CASSPGFNYGYTF. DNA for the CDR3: TGTGCCAGCAGCCCGGGATTTAACTATGGCTACACCTTC.

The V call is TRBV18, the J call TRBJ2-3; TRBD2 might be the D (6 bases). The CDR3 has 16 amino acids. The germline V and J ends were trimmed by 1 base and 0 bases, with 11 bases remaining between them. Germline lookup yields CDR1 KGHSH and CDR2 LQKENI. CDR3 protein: CASSPLSGPSTDTQYF. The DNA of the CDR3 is TGTGCCAGCTCACCACTCAGCGGGCCTAGCACAGATACGCAGTATTTT. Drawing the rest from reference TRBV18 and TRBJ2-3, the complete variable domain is NAGVMQNPRHLVRRRGQEARLRCSPMKGHSHVYWYRQLPEEGLKFMVYLQKENIIDESGMPKERFSAEFPKEGPSILRIQQVVRGDSAAYFCASSPLSGPSTDTQYFGPGTRLTVL.

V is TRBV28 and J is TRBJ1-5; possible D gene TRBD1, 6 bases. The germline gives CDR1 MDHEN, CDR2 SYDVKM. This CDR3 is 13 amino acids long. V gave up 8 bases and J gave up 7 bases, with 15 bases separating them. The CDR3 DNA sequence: TGTGCCAGCTGTACAGGGAGAGGGCAGCCCCAGCATTTT. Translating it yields CASCTGRGQPQHF.